This T cell receptor beta chain was identified in a study of vaccination and CD4 T cells after COVID-19 (dated by TCRdb to the early 2020s). Regarding the study in general: Convalescent patients had a positive SARS-CoV-2 result on nasal swab PCR, and of these patients, about ten had mild disease and one had severe disease. The convalescent cohort included six males and four females, with two Hispanic individuals, seven Caucasians, two Asians and one multiracial person. Participants received two doses of either the Pfizer-BioNTech BNT162b2 vaccine (n=8) or the Moderna mRNA-1273 vaccine (n=2). Post-COVID blood samples from convalescent patients were collected a median of 101 days after diagnosis, with a range of roughly 35 to 180 days. Post-vaccine blood samples were collected a median of approximately 72 days after the second vaccine dose, ranging from roughly 12 to 241 days. Culture stimuli were overlapping spike peptide pools from SARS-CoV-2 and from the common cold coronaviruses HCoV-NL63, HCoV-OC43 and HCoV-229E. As controls, cultures received a CEFX viral epitope pool (the positive control), an HIV-1 Nef peptide pool (the negative control), or no peptide at all. In over 8 COVID-19 convalescent patients and a few infection-naive healthy vaccine recipients, researchers compared the spike-specific CD4+ TCR repertoire from before mRNA vaccination with the repertoire from after. Overall results and qualifications from the work: In convalescent patients, a median around 83% of post-vaccine SARS-CoV-2-reactive clones were detected only after vaccination, and vaccine-specific priming was suggested by this finding. The median count of SARS-CoV-2-reactive clonotypes went up from 20 to 25 after infection to about 40 after vaccination, although the change was not significant. The study included relatively few convalescent patients and did not analyze early timepoints after natural infection. Of the vaccine-specific clones found in convalescent patients, nearly all (304 of 307) were mono-reactive for SARS-CoV-2 spike instead of being cross-reactive with common cold coronaviruses.

The library was produced with PCR. DNA from cultured CD4+ T cells underwent TCR sequencing with the Oncomine TCR Beta short-read assay at the Johns Hopkins FTIC core. The QIAamp micro DNA kit was used to extract genomic DNA from the cultured CD4+ T cells. The Oncomine TCR Beta libraries from cultured CD4+ T cells were pooled using unique dual indexes and then sequenced on an Illumina iSeq 100. As for the authors' bioinformatics: Non-productive sequences were filtered out, and CDR3s that did not start with C, did not end with F or W, or were shorter than 7 amino acids were discarded. The MANAFEST web application was used to identify antigen-specific clonotypes by comparing peptide-stimulated wells against reference wells and other culture wells. For a clone to be called positive, the clone needed an FDR below 0.05, an odds ratio above 5, and a productive frequency above 0.1% in at least two of three replicate wells. A clonotype was classed as cross-reactive if the clonotype showed significant expansion both in SARS-CoV-2 spike wells and in at least one common cold coronavirus spike condition. Using R version 3.6.1, CDR3 homology was evaluated through Levenshtein distances (stringdist) along with unrooted phylogenetic trees (ape). Using fastp at Q25 and MiXCR, TCRdb reprocessed the public reads and kept productive beta chains. All rows with the same CDR3 protein become a single entry with the most common DNA and genes. The V and J calls shown here were made by TCRdb, not taken from the authors' results. The sample includes over 15,000 distinct CDR3 sequences, with roughly 30% observed a single time. Of the sample, around a sixth is held by the ten largest clones.

Trimming takes 6 bases from V and 8 bases from J, and the germline ends sit 13 bases apart. CDR1 and CDR2 (MNHNS, SASEGT) derive from the germline V gene. The CDR3 holds 12 amino acids from the cysteine to the phenylalanine. The read is trimmed to its CDR3 DNA, 36 bases read in frame from base 1. On this clonotype itself: Its cognate antigen has yet to be identified. It has no much larger one-base neighbor in the sample; base qualities were not kept.

The sample's treatment or condition label, decoded: roughly ten-day PBMC culture with coronavirus spike peptide pools or control peptides (ViraFEST assay). The ViraFEST assay was used in the study, in which antigen-specific T cells were expanded with peptide pools and expanded clonotypes were subsequently identified by TCR sequencing. The positive SARS-CoV-2 PCR tests of the convalescent patients were dated from March to December 2020, before the Alpha, Beta and Delta variants emerged in the United States. Approximately 1.8 million PBMCs per well were cultured in IMDM with approximately 5% human AB serum and 8.5 to 10 IU/ml IL-2, plus 10 ug/ml peptide pools. On days 3 and 7, half of the culture medium was replaced with fresh IL-2-containing medium. Once the cells had been in culture for about 10 days, the EasySep CD4+ T cell isolation kit was used to isolate CD4+ T cells by negative selection. PBMCs were separated from whole blood using Ficoll-Paque Plus gradient centrifugation and then either used fresh or cryopreserved at -140C. In general, triplicate wells were set up for every culture condition.

The chain couples TRBV6-1 to TRBJ1-1; the D gene is possibly TRBD1, with 5 bases matching. What was sequenced was cultured CD4+ T cells from blood. The clonotype comes from a human donor with COVID-19. The DNA reads TGTGCCAGCAGCAACGCCGGGACCGAAGCTTTCTTT. This sequence encodes CASSNAGTEAFF.